This TCR beta chain was profiled in a study of cytomegalovirus exposure and HLA in healthy donors. Study-level points and caveats: Researchers reported that three CMV-associated chains were confirmed in vitro as CMV antigen-specific. HLA alleles were associated with around 17,000 TCR beta sequences in a later analysis at 0.05 false discovery rate. Cytomegalovirus association was listed for about 180 TCR beta chains.

This clone came up a few times. Its specificity is not known. Amplification used 60 Vbeta primers and 13 Jbeta primers. Measured with immunoSEQ multiplex PCR; TCRdb has only the in-frame clones, and not every one. Counted here are roughly 76,000 clones, around 80% occurring once; the ten biggest clones make up 2% to 2.5%. V dropped 0 bases and J dropped 7 bases, with 10 bases sitting between them. CDR1 and CDR2 (germline): MGHRA, YSYEKL. This CDR3 has 14 amino acids. Sequenced: PBMCs. J is TRBJ1-5 and V is TRBV4-1; TRBD1 is a possible D gene (6 bases). This receptor was obtained from a man aged 25-40 years in good health and CMV-seronegative. CDR3 sequence reads: CASSQEGARQPQHF. For the CDR3, the DNA is TGCGCCAGCAGCCAAGAGGGGGCGCGGCAGCCCCAGCATTTT.